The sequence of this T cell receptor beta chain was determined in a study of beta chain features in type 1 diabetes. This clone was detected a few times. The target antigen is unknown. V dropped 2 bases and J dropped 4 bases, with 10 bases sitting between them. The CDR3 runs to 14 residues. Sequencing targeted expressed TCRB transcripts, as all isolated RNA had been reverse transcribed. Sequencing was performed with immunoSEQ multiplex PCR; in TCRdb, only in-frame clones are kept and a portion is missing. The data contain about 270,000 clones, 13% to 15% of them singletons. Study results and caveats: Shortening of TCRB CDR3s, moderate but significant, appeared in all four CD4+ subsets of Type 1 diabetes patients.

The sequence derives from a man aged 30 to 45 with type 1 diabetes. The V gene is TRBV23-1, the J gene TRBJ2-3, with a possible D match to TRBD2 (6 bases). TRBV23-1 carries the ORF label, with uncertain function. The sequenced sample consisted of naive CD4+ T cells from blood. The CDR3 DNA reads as TGCGCCAGCAGTCAAACTAGCCCGTCAGATACGCAGTATTTT. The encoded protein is CASSQTSPSDTQYF.